This T cell receptor beta chain was found in a study of cytomegalovirus exposure and HLA in healthy donors. V shed 6 bases, J shed 5 bases, and the junction held 7 bases outside the gene matches. Germline loops: CDR1 ENHRY, CDR2 SYGVKD. The CDR3 sequence is 14 residues long. Generated by immunoSEQ multiplex PCR, the TCRdb table keeps only in-frame clones and is missing some. The sample lists some 150,000 clones, about 89% seen once, with 3.3% in the top ten. The origin of this receptor is a woman younger than 35 in good health and CMV-seropositive. The rearrangement links TRBV10-3 to TRBJ2-7, with 10 bases aligning to TRBD2. What was sequenced was PBMCs. CDR3 region: CAIRSGRASDEQYF. The CDR3 region has the DNA TGTGCCATCAGGAGCGGGAGGGCCTCTGACGAGCAGTACTTC.